This TCR beta chain was documented in a study of shared clonotypes between healthy human individuals (dated by TCRdb to between 2020 and 2021). Background on the whole study: A couple of women and three men aged 18 to 49 years were included in the cohort. Per donor, three plates each were used for CD4 naive and CD4 memory, two for CD8 naive, and one for CD8 memory. Blood TCR repertoires of roughly five healthy adults were deeply sequenced to estimate repertoire size and the extent of clonotype sharing between individuals. To increase sequencing depth and limit assay-specific biases, different laboratories used diverse techniques to prepare libraries and sequence TCR repertoires. Leukapheresis yielded between about 0.85 and 10 billion PBMCs per donor. What the study reported, not specific to this receptor: Based on pairwise subsampling, the degree of clonotype sharing among donors was expected to be affected by sequencing depth. Only blood was sampled, and tissue TCR repertoires likely differ from those in blood. Estimated clonotype richness was generally larger for naive than for memory subsets. Even with the large sequencing depth, rarefaction of the sorted-subset datasets indicated that sequencing was incomplete. Because the study included a small number of donors, the genetic and exposure-history diversity represented was limited. Compared with non-shared clonotypes, the clonotypes found in all four sorted-subset donors had higher generation probabilities. When a few donors were compared, the shared fraction of clonotypes was about 5% for naive CD4, 3.5% to 4% for naive CD8, more than 2% for memory CD4, and around 0.37% for memory CD8.

From a lookup of the germline V gene (reference sequence), CDR1 and CDR2 are WNHNN and SYGVQD. Cut back by 7 bases and 1 base, the V and J ends lie 16 bases apart. From its cysteine to its phenylalanine, the CDR3 spans 16 amino acids. Solely the CDR3 DNA is kept, with 48 bases framed from the first base. For the CD8 naive samples, CD45RO-negative cells were positively selected for CCR7, yielding a CD45RA+CCR7+ population from which TemRA cells were excluded. The donors were healthy, HIV-negative adults who had no recently reported acute infections or vaccinations. Only Caucasian adults living in Nashville, Tennessee, USA were represented among the donors. Blood was collected by leukapheresis, and PBMCs were isolated by Ficoll-Histopaque density gradient centrifugation and then cryopreserved in liquid nitrogen vapor phase. Purity and quantity of every magnetically sorted T cell population were checked by analytical flow cytometry. Each sorted fraction had its genomic DNA isolated and then quantified by UV absorbance on a Nanodrop 2000c.

Using the deep immunoSEQ assay, TCR CDR3 regions were amplified from genomic DNA by multiplex PCR. Genomic DNA extracted from each cell subset was distributed evenly over all wells of several immunoSEQ 96-well plates, and each plate served as one replicate. Each replicate PCR for sorted subsets received around 0.2 ug genomic DNA, equal to about 30,000 T cell genomes. Purified libraries were quantified with a Qubit 3.0 fluorometer, sized on a Bioanalyzer 2100, and re-quantified with the KAPA Library Quantification kit. Every immunoSEQ 96-well plate was sequenced on a separate single-read 150-cycle Illumina NextSeq 550 flow cell. Per the authors' processing: Because the immunoSEQ output included only junctional sequences and no quality scores, the filtering could not be the same as the filtering used for full-length reads. To assign V/J genes and CDR3, sequences were annotated using PyIR, a Python wrapper for IgBLAST v1.9, with IMGT germline references. Reads were removed for weak V/J assignments (E-value above 1e-6), missing CDR3, stop codons, out-of-frame junctions, or ambiguous translated residues. A V3J clonotype was defined by an identical inferred V gene, J gene, and CDR3 amino acid sequence. To compute the percentage overlap between repertoires, the number of shared unique clonotypes was divided by the size of the smaller repertoire. Repertoire richness was assessed with RTK rarefaction, the Chao1 estimator, and Recon v2.1 estimates of unobserved clonotypes. Generation probabilities for all TCRbeta clonotypes obtained by the gDNA method from a few donors were computed using OLGA. TCRdb took this table from immuneACCESS and kept in-frame rearrangements with V and J called. Such tables lack part of the clones; where checked against another copy, unresolved V genes explain under half of the gap, and the rest is unexplained. Clone size and the V and J calls come from that table; the DNA yielded D and trimming. Recorded for this sample are hundreds of thousands of clones; roughly 92% of them occurred a single time. The top ten clones comprise 24% of the sample.

Details on this clone: Its antigen is currently not known. The record has no base qualities; no much larger clone is one base away.

Material: naive CD8+ T cells sorted from blood. The cell subset or site label corresponds to: CD45RA+CCR7+. This receptor was identified in a man aged 30-40 years in good health. The chain was built from TRBV10-1 and TRBJ2-2; the D gene assignment is perhaps TRBD1 or TRBD2, with each matching 5 bases. The nucleotide sequence is given as TGCGCCAGCAACCCCGGGGACGGACTGAACACCGGGGAGCTGTTTTTT. Translation gives CASNPGDGLNTGELFF.